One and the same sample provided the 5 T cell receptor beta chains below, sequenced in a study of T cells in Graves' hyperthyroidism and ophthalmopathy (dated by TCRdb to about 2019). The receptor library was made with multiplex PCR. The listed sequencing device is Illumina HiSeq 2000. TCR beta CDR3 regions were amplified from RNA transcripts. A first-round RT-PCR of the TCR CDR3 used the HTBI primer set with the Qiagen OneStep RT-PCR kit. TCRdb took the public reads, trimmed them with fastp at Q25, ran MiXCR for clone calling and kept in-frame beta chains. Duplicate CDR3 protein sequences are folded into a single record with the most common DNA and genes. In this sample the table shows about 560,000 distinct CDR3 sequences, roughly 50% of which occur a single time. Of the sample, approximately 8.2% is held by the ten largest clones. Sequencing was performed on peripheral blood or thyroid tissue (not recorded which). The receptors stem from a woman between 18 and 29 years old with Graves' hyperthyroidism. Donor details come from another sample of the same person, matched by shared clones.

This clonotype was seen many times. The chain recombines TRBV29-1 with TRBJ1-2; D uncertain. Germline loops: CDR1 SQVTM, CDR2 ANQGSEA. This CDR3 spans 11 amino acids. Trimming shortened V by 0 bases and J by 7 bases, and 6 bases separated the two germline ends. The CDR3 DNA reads TGCAGCGTTGAAGATAGGAGTGGCTACACCTTC. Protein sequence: CSVEDRSGYTF.

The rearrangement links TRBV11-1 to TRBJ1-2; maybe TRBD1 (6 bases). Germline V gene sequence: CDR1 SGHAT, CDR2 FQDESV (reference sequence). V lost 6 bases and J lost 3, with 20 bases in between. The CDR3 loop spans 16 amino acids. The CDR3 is CASSSRRGAVDYGYTF. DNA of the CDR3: TGTGCCAGCAGTTCTAGGCGGGGGGCGGTCGACTATGGCTACACCTTC.

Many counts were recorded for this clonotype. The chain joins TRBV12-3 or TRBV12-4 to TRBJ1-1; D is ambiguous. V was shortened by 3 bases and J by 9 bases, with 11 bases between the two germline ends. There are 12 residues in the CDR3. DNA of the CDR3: TGTGCCAGCAGTTTGGGGAGTTTTAAAGCTTTCTTT. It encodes CASSLGSFKAFF.

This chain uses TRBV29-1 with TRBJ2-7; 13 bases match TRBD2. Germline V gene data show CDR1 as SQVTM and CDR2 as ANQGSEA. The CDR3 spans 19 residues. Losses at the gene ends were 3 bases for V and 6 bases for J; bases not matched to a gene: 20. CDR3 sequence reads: CSVDAYTSWRTSGSREQYF. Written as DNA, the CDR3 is TGCAGCGTTGATGCCTATACTAGCTGGAGGACTAGCGGGAGTCGCGAGCAGTACTTC.

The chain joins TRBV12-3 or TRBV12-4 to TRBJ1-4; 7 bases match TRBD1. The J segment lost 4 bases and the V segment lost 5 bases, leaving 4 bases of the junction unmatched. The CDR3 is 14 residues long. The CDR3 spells CASSDRADNEKLFF. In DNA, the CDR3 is TGTGCCAGCAGTGACAGGGCCGATAATGAAAAACTGTTTTTT.